This T cell receptor (beta chain) was identified during a study of blood T cells in healthy people across ages. Between the trimmed V and J ends, which lost 3 bases and 0 bases, there was a span of 13 bases. The length of the CDR3 is 17 residues. The germline V gene has CDR1 SGHRS and CDR2 YFSETQ. The second PCR ran about 6 to 12 cycles with a sample-barcoded 5' primer and J-beta primers. Via MiXCR, TCRdb re-called the 5' RACE reads, giving one row per CDR3 protein. The data contain around 1,000,000 distinct CDR3 sequences, 35% to 40% of them singletons. The genes are TRBV5-1 and TRBJ2-6, with D perhaps matching TRBD1 (6 bases). The clonotype comes from a young man in good health. Sample: blood. The CDR3 DNA follows: TGCGCCAGCAGCTGGGCCGGGACAACCTCTGGGGCCAACGTCCTGACTTTC. Translating it yields CASSWAGTTSGANVLTF.